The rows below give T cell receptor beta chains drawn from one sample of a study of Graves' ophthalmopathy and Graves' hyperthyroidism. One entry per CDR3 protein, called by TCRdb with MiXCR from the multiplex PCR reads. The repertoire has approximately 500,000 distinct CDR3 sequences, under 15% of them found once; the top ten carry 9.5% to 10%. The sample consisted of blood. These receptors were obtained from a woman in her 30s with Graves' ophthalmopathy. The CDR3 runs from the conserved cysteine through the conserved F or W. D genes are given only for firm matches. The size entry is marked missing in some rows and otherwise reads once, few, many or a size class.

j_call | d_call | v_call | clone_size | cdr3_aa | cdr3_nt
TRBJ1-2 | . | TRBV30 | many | CAWNQGRYTF | TGTGCCTGGAACCAGGGGCGCTACACCTTC
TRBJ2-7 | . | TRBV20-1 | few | CSARRSDYEQYF | TGCAGTGCCCGGAGGTCGGACTACGAGCAGTACTTC
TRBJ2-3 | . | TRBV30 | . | CAWISGGPTDTQYF | TGTGCCTGGATATCAGGAGGGCCAACAGATACGCAGTATTTT
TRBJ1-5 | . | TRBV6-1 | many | CASRDGGLQHF | TGTGCCAGCAGGGATGGGGGGCTCCAGCATTTT
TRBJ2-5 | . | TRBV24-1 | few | CATSDLAAETQYF | TGTGCCACCAGTGATTTAGCGGCGGAGACCCAGTACTTC
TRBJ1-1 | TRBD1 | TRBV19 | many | CASSPGTGWINTEAFF | TGTGCCAGTAGCCCCGGGACAGGGTGGATTAACACTGAAGCTTTCTTT
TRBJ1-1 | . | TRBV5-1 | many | CASSTIPGQNTEAFF | TGCGCCAGCAGCACCATCCCCGGACAAAACACTGAAGCTTTCTTT
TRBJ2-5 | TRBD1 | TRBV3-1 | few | CASSLPGTGKETQYF | TGTGCCAGCAGCCTGCCGGGGACAGGGAAAGAGACCCAGTACTTC
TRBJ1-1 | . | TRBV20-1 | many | CSAGAPRGTEAFF | TGCAGTGCAGGGGCACCGAGGGGCACTGAAGCTTTCTTT
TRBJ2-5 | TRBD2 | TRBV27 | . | CASSLSVLAGGETQYF | TGTGCCAGCAGTTTATCGGTCCTAGCGGGGGGAGAGACCCAGTACTTC
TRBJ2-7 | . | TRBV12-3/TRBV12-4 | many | CASSPQYTTDSYEQYF | TGTGCCAGCAGTCCCCAGTATACTACGGACTCCTACGAGCAGTACTTC
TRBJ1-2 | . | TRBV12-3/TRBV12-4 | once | CASSSYGGTRQGYTF | TGTGCCAGCAGCAGCTACGGAGGGACACGGCAAGGCTACACCTTC
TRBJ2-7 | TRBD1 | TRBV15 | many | CATSRDQGAYEQYF | TGTGCCACCAGCAGAGATCAGGGGGCCTACGAGCAGTACTTC
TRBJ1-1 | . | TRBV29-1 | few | CSGGGAEAFF | TGCAGCGGGGGGGGCGCAGAAGCTTTCTTT
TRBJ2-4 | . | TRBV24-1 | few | CATSDSTAKNIQYF | TGTGCCACCAGTGATTCCACTGCCAAAAACATTCAGTACTTC
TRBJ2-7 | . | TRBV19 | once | CASSIAARRYYDQYF | TGTGCCAGTAGTATAGCGGCTCGGAGGTACTACGACCAGTACTTC
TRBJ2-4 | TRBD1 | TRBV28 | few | CASSPAQGSKNIQYF | TGTGCCAGCAGTCCGGCACAGGGGTCCAAAAACATTCAGTACTTC
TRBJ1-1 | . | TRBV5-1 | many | CASSPTAPLTEAFF | TGCGCCAGCAGCCCCACCGCCCCGTTGACTGAAGCTTTCTTT
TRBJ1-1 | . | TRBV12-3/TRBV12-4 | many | CASSLAGGYTEAFF | TGTGCCAGCAGTTTAGCGGGGGGATACACTGAAGCTTTCTTT
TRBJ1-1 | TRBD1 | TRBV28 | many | CASSRGQGRTEAFF | TGTGCCAGCAGTCGGGGACAGGGCAGGACTGAAGCTTTCTTT
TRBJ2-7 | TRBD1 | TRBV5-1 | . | CASSWGTGTETYEQYF | TGCGCCAGCAGCTGGGGGACAGGGACCGAAACCTACGAGCAGTACTTC
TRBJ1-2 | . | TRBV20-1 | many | CSAGDNDGYTF | TGCAGTGCGGGAGACAACGATGGCTACACCTTC
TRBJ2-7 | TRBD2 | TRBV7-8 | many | CASSSTSGRNHREQYF | TGTGCCAGCAGCTCCACTAGCGGGAGAAATCATCGGGAGCAGTACTTC
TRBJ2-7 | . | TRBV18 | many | CASSPPRTVYEQYF | TGTGCCAGCTCACCACCAAGGACAGTCTACGAGCAGTACTTC
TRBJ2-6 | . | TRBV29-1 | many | CSVEDGDLSGANVLTF | TGCAGCGTTGAAGATGGGGACCTCTCTGGGGCCAACGTCCTGACTTTC
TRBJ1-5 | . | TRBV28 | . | CAIRGGTNQPQHF | TGTGCCATCAGGGGAGGGACAAATCAGCCCCAGCATTTT
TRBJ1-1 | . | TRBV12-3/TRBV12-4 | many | CASTWDRAFF | TGTGCCAGCACCTGGGACCGTGCTTTCTTT
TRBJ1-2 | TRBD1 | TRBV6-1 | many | CASEDRIYGYTF | TGTGCCAGCGAGGACAGGATCTATGGCTACACCTTC
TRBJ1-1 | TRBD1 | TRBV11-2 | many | CASSARQGSNTEAFF | TGTGCCAGCAGCGCCCGACAGGGTTCGAACACTGAAGCTTTCTTT
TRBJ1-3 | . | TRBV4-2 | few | CASSQEGFGNTIYF | TGTGCCAGCAGCCAAGAAGGGTTCGGAAACACCATATATTTT
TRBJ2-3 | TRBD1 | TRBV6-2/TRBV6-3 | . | CASTARGPLIADAQYF | TGTGCCAGCACCGCCAGGGGGCCACTAATCGCAGATGCGCAGTATTTT
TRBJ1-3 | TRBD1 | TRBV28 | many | CASSPRTGGFSGNTIYF | TGTGCCAGCAGTCCCAGGACAGGGGGCTTCTCTGGAAACACCATATATTTT
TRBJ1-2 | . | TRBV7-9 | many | CASSLAAQGYGYTF | TGTGCCAGCAGCTTAGCTGCACAGGGCTATGGCTACACCTTC
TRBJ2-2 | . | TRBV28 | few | CASSRDGPTGELVF | TGTGCCAGCAGCCGGGACGGACCAACCGGGGAGCTGGTTTTT
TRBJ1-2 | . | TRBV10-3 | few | CAIRPTDRSYGYTF | TGTGCCATCAGGCCGACGGACCGATCCTATGGCTACACCTTC
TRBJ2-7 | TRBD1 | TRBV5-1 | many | CASSLWTGAYEQYF | TGCGCCAGCAGCTTGTGGACAGGGGCCTACGAGCAGTACTTC
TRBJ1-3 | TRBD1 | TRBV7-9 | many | CASSHDRAPGNTIYF | TGTGCCAGCAGCCACGACAGGGCACCTGGAAACACCATATATTTT
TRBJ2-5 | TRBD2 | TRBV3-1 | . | CASSPSGRKETQYF | TGTGCCAGCAGCCCGAGCGGGAGGAAAGAGACCCAGTACTTC
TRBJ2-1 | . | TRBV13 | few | CASSHGEWGYNEQFF | TGTGCCAGCAGCCACGGTGAGTGGGGATACAATGAGCAGTTCTTC
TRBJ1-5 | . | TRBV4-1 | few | CASSSSHSNQPQHF | TGCGCCAGCAGCTCGAGTCATAGCAATCAGCCCCAGCATTTT
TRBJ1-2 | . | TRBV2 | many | CASSSHRDYGYTF | TGTGCCAGCAGTTCCCACAGGGACTATGGCTACACCTTC
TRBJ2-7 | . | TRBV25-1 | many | CASRTQGDEQYF | TGTGCCAGCAGGACTCAGGGAGACGAGCAGTACTTC
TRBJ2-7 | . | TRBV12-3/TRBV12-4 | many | CASSHQMDRTYEQYF | TGTGCCAGCAGTCACCAGATGGACAGAACCTACGAGCAGTACTTC
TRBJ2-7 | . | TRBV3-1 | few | CASSPREVYYEQYF | TGTGCCAGCAGCCCAAGGGAAGTTTACTACGAGCAGTACTTC
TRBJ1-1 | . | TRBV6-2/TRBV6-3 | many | CASCSGQSRGAFF | TGTGCCAGCTGTTCAGGACAGTCAAGAGGAGCTTTCTTT
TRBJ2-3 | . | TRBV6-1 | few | CASNVDGDTQYF | TGTGCCAGCAACGTGGACGGAGATACGCAGTATTTT
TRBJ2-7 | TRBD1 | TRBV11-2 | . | CASSKGQSYEQYF | TGTGCCAGCAGCAAGGGACAGTCGTACGAGCAGTACTTC
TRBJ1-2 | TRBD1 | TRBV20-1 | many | CSASVTGGGYGYTF | TGCAGTGCTAGTGTAACAGGGGGCGGCTATGGCTACACCTTC
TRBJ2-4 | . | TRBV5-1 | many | CASSLGGSETKNIQYF | TGCGCCAGCAGCTTGGGGGGGAGCGAAACCAAAAACATTCAGTACTTC
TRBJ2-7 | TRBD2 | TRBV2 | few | CASRGLAHEQYF | TGTGCCAGCAGGGGACTAGCCCACGAGCAGTACTTC
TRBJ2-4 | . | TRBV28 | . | CASSPHQVAKNIQYF | TGTGCCAGCAGTCCTCACCAGGTAGCCAAAAACATTCAGTACTTC
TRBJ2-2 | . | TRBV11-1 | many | CASSFLLAGPGRGELFF | TGTGCCAGCAGCTTTCTTCTGGCGGGACCGGGGCGAGGGGAGCTGTTTTTT
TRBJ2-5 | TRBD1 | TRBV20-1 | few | CSAPGQGAETQYF | TGCAGTGCCCCCGGACAGGGAGCAGAGACCCAGTACTTC
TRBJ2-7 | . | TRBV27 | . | CASSSGGMSYEQYF | TGTGCCAGCAGTTCGGGGGGCATGTCCTACGAGCAGTACTTC
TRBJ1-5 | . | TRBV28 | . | CASSSEDQPQHF | TGTGCCAGCAGTTCGGAGGATCAGCCCCAGCATTTT